The 31 T cell receptor beta chains below were found in one sample sequenced in a study of T cell changes during pregnancy in multiple sclerosis. Assay used: immunoSEQ multiplex PCR; TCRdb lists only in-frame clones, some missing. This sample yields roughly 60,000 clones, of which approximately 90% are seen a single time; approximately 0.58% belongs to the top ten. The material sequenced was CD4+ T cells from peripheral blood mononuclear cells, taken in the first trimester of pregnancy. These receptors all come from a female donor with multiple sclerosis, enrolled in a pregnancy study.

The chain employs TRBV28 and TRBJ1-5; 7 bases align to TRBD1. The CDR3 is 13 residues long. Trimming at V came to 6 bases and at J to 4 bases, leaving 3 bases not matched to a gene. The germline V gene has CDR1 MDHEN and CDR2 SYDVKM. The CDR3 loop reads CASSDRVNQPQHF. CDR3 nucleotide sequence: TGTGCCAGCAGCGACAGGGTAAATCAGCCCCAGCATTTT.

The chain recombines TRBV5-1 with TRBJ1-3; D is unresolved. Germline loops: CDR1 SGHRS, CDR2 YFSETQ. V lost 5 bases, J lost 3 bases, and 12 bases lay in between. The CDR3 has 14 residues. The chain's CDR3 is CASSRGRDGNTIYF. DNA for the CDR3: TGCGCCAGCAGTCGGGGAAGGGATGGAAACACCATATATTTT.

The chain has TRBV28 and TRBJ2-1, with a weak D call TRBD2 (6 bases). The CDR3 length is 12 residues. Per the germline V gene, CDR1 is MDHEN and CDR2 is SYDVKM. Trimming took 3 bases from V and 15 from J, leaving 15 bases between them. The CDR3 reads CASSFQTSWPFF. CDR3 in DNA: TGTGCCAGCAGTTTTCAGACTAGTTGGCCGTTCTTC.

J is TRBJ2-7 and V is TRBV19; 8 bases are a match to TRBD1. Losses at the gene ends were 3 bases for V and 3 bases for J; bases not matched to a gene: 7. The germline V gene has CDR1 LNHDA and CDR2 SQIVND (reference sequence). The length of the CDR3 is 15 residues. The CDR3 here is CASSMNRGRGYEQYF. CDR3 bases: TGTGCCAGTAGTATGAACAGGGGGAGAGGCTACGAGCAGTACTTC.

The chain joins TRBV18 to TRBJ1-6; 7 bases fit TRBD1. V gave up 3 bases and J gave up 9 bases; unmatched junction bases: 2. From germline, CDR1 is KGHSH and CDR2 LQKENI. CDR3 size: 13 residues. CDR3 coding DNA: TGTGCCAGCTCACCGGACAGGAGTTCACCCCTCCACTTT. Residues: CASSPDRSSPLHF. Based on the CDR3 plus reference TRBV18 and TRBJ1-6, the full variable domain is NAGVMQNPRHLVRRRGQEARLRCSPMKGHSHVYWYRQLPEEGLKFMVYLQKENIIDESGMPKERFSAEFPKEGPSILRIQQVVRGDSAAYFCASSPDRSSPLHFGNGTRLTVT.

V and J are TRBV11-3 and TRBJ2-7; 10 bases agree with TRBD1. Germline assignment: CDR1 SGHNT and CDR2 YENEEA. CDR3 length: 15 amino acids. V trimming: 1 base; J trimming: 0 bases; junction bases outside the gene matches: 0. The CDR3, as DNA: TGTGCCAGCAGCTTAGGGACAGGGGGCTCCTACGAGCAGTACTTC. Protein: CASSLGTGGSYEQYF.

The chain couples TRBV27 to TRBJ2-5; 7 bases are a match to TRBD2. Germline loops: CDR1 MNHEY, CDR2 SMNVEV (reference sequence). The CDR3 spans 17 residues. V dropped 2 bases and J dropped 1; count of bases not matched to a gene: 10. The CDR3 spells CASSLRGRVGGQETQYF. DNA for the CDR3: TGTGCCAGCAGTTTACGAGGGAGGGTCGGGGGCCAAGAGACCCAGTACTTC.

The V gene is TRBV28, the J gene TRBJ2-6; 8 bases match TRBD1. The germline CDR1 and CDR2 sequences are MDHEN and SYDVKM. Trimming cost V 5 bases and J 0 bases; bases outside gene matches: 12. This CDR3 comprises 19 residues. CDR3 region: CASSPGRQGTFSGANVLTF. DNA for the CDR3: TGTGCCAGCAGTCCCGGAAGACAGGGGACATTCTCTGGGGCCAACGTCCTGACTTTC.

The CDR3 DNA sequence: TGTGCCAGCAGTGAGACAGACACCGGGGAGCTGTTTTTT. Translation gives CASSETDTGELFF. The chain carries TRBV27 and TRBJ2-2; tentative D call: TRBD1 (5 bases). The V end was cut by 5 bases, the J end by 3 bases, with 7 bases between. The CDR3 sequence is 13 residues long. Germline lookup yields CDR1 MNHEY and CDR2 SMNVEV (reference sequence).

The chain combines TRBV5-1 with TRBJ1-2; TRBD1 is a possible D gene (5 bases). V lost 4 bases and J lost 4, with 17 bases in between. Per the germline V gene, CDR1 is SGHRS and CDR2 is YFSETQ. This CDR3 contains 15 residues. CDR3 sequence reads: CASSAGGKGIYGYTF. The CDR3, as DNA: TGCGCCAGCAGCGCGGGGGGGAAAGGGATCTATGGCTACACCTTC.

For the CDR3, the DNA is TGCAGCGTTGAAGGACTCCTGAACACTGAAGCTTTCTTT. Translated: CSVEGLLNTEAFF. This chain uses TRBV29-1 with TRBJ1-1; D not certain. With 1 base removed from V and 0 bases from J, the gap between germline ends came to 6 bases. This CDR3 has 13 residues. The germline gives CDR1 SQVTM, CDR2 ANQGSEA.

DNA for the CDR3: TGTGCCAGTAGTATGTTAGCGGGTAGGACCGGGGAGCTGTTTTTT. It translates to CASSMLAGRTGELFF. The rearrangement joins TRBV19 to TRBJ2-2, with TRBD2 matching 7 bases. The germline gives CDR1 LNHDA, CDR2 SQIVND (reference sequence). Losses at the gene ends were 3 bases for V and 5 bases for J; bases not matched to a gene: 6. The CDR3 contains 15 residues.

This chain connects TRBV6-4 to TRBJ2-6; 10 bases line up with TRBD1. CDR1 and CDR2 (germline): MRHNA, SNTAGT. The CDR3 covers 17 residues. J was trimmed by 4 bases and V by 2 bases; bases with no gene match: 5. CDR3 sequence (DNA): TGTGCCAGCAGTGACGGGGGACAGGGGTCGGGGGCCAACGTCCTGACTTTC. It encodes CASSDGGQGSGANVLTF.

V and J are TRBV7-2 and TRBJ1-2; TRBD1 is a possible D gene (6 bases). The CDR3 has 17 residues. Trimming removed 1 base from V and 2 bases from J, with 17 bases in between. In germline, CDR1 is SGHTA, CDR2 FQGNSA. CDR3 in DNA: TGTGCCAGCAGCTTAGTCGGTCCAGGGGCTAAAAACTATGGCTACACCTTC. Amino acid sequence: CASSLVGPGAKNYGYTF. The complete variable domain, with remaining parts taken from reference TRBV7-2 and TRBJ1-2, reads GAGVSQSPSNKVTEKGKDVELRCDPISGHTALYWYRQSLGQGLEFLIYFQGNSAPDKSGLPSDRFSAERTGGSVSTLTIQRTQQEDSAVYLCASSLVGPGAKNYGYTFGSGTRLTVV.

This chain connects TRBV5-1 to TRBJ1-2; 8 nucleotides match TRBD1. V was clipped by 0 bases and J by 7 bases; unmatched bases: 11. The CDR3 is 16 residues long. Germline V lookup: CDR1 SGHRS, CDR2 YFSETQ. The CDR3 DNA follows: TGCGCCAGCAGCTTGGCCGGGACAGGTCCTTCTGGTGGCTACACCTTC. Translating gives CASSLAGTGPSGGYTF. Using reference TRBV5-1 and TRBJ1-2 for the parts outside the CDR3, the full variable domain is KAGVTQTPRYLIKTRGQQVTLSCSPISGHRSVSWYQQTPGQGLQFLFEYFSETQRNKGNFPGRFSGRQFSNSRSEMNVSTLELGDSALYLCASSLAGTGPSGGYTFGSGTRLTVV.

The chain couples TRBV4-2 to TRBJ1-4; no definite D call. The CDR3 covers 14 residues. V gave up 1 base and J gave up 6 bases, with 9 bases separating them. Germline V gene data show CDR1 as LGHNA and CDR2 as YNFKEQ. In nucleotides, the CDR3 is TGTGCCAGCAGCCAAGTATCGGCGGATGAAAAACTGTTTTTT. Translated, it gives CASSQVSADEKLFF.

J is TRBJ2-1 and V is TRBV9; weak D call: TRBD2 (6 bases). The CDR3 runs 16 residues. Germline CDR1 reads SGDLS; CDR2 reads YYNGEE. V lost 0 bases to trimming and J lost 5 bases, with 15 bases between them. Here the CDR3 DNA reads TGTGCCAGCAGCGTAGATATGGGGGACTTCGACAATGAGCAGTTCTTC. This translates into CASSVDMGDFDNEQFF.

This chain joins TRBV9 and TRBJ2-5; possibly TRBD1 for D (5 bases). The CDR3 spans 16 residues. Trimming took 4 bases from V and 0 from J, leaving 16 bases between them. Germline lookup yields CDR1 SGDLS and CDR2 YYNGEE. The CDR3 is CASSKTIQGNQETQYF. Here the CDR3 DNA reads TGTGCCAGCAGCAAAACGATCCAGGGTAACCAAGAGACCCAGTACTTC. Full variable domain (remainder filled in from reference TRBV9 and TRBJ2-5): DSGVTQTPKHLITATGQRVTLRCSPRSGDLSVYWYQQSLDQGLQFLIQYYNGEERAKGNILERFSAQQFPDLHSELNLSSLELGDSALYFCASSKTIQGNQETQYFGPGTRLLVL.

The rearrangement links TRBV11-3 to TRBJ1-1; perhaps TRBD1 as D (6 bases). The germline gives CDR1 SGHNT, CDR2 YENEEA. V was clipped by 1 base and J by 4 bases, with 7 bases between them. The CDR3 extends over 13 amino acids. CDR3 residues: CASSLGGPTEAFF. CDR3 nucleotide sequence: TGTGCCAGCAGCTTAGGGGGGCCCACTGAAGCTTTCTTT.

The gene calls are TRBV18 and TRBJ2-6; 10 bases map to TRBD1. Trimming took 4 bases from V and 2 from J; bases not matched to a gene: 5. This CDR3 contains 17 residues. Germline V gene sequence: CDR1 KGHSH, CDR2 LQKENI. CDR3 residues: CASSRGQGNPGANVLTF. In DNA form, the CDR3 reads TGTGCCAGCTCACGGGGACAGGGGAACCCTGGGGCCAACGTCCTGACTTTC.

The rearrangement joins TRBV18 to TRBJ2-7, with 9 bases identical to TRBD1. The CDR3 is 14 amino acids. Trimming cost V 4 bases and J 3 bases; bases outside gene matches: 4. Germline loops: CDR1 KGHSH, CDR2 LQKENI. CDR3 nucleotides: TGTGCCAGCTCACGCCCGGGACAGGGCTACGAGCAGTACTTC. It encodes CASSRPGQGYEQYF.

The V and J genes are TRBV10-3 and TRBJ2-1, with 11 bases aligning to TRBD1. Germline assignment: CDR1 ENHRY and CDR2 SYGVKD. V trimming: 6 bases; J trimming: 12 bases; junction bases outside the gene matches: 7. The CDR3 is 13 residues long. The chain's CDR3 is CAIRDTGTGGQFF. The CDR3 DNA reads as TGTGCCATCAGGGATACCGGGACAGGGGGGCAGTTCTTC.

V usage is TRBV2 and J usage is TRBJ2-5; 9 bases are shared with TRBD1. The J call is uncertain, as TRBJ2-7 better fits the DNA end. The CDR3 length is 15 residues. Germline lookup yields CDR1 SNHLY and CDR2 FYNNEI. CDR3 DNA: TGTGCCAGCAGCGACACGGGACAGGGCTCCTACGAGCAGTACTTC. Encoded protein: CASSDTGQGSYEQYF.

This clone was counted only a few times. The chain is built from TRBV4-3 and TRBJ1-1, with D hard to call. The germline CDR1 and CDR2 sequences are LGHNA and YSLEER. V lost 0 bases, J lost 7 bases, and 9 bases lay in between. The CDR3 sequence is 13 residues long. The CDR3 here is CASSQETFGEAFF. The CDR3, as DNA: TGCGCCAGCAGCCAAGAGACATTCGGTGAAGCTTTCTTT.

The J gene is TRBJ2-7, the V gene TRBV5-4, with D maybe TRBD2 (6 bases). The CDR3 contains 15 residues. Trimming pared 2 bases from V and 2 bases from J, leaving 14 bases between. Germline values: CDR1 SGHNT, CDR2 YYREEE (reference sequence). CDR3 DNA sequence: TGTGCCAGCAGCTTAGGGCCCGGGAGCCCCTACGAGCAGTACTTC. Encoded protein: CASSLGPGSPYEQYF.

The CDR3 spells CASSLTRGSGYNEQFF. The DNA of the CDR3 is TGTGCCAGCAGCCTTACGCGGGGATCGGGATACAATGAGCAGTTCTTC. The J gene is TRBJ2-1, the V gene TRBV11-2; D may be TRBD2 (6 bases). This CDR3 is built from 16 residues. The V gene's germline CDR1 is SGHAT and CDR2 FQNNGV. V lost 5 bases, J lost 4 bases, and 18 bases lay in between.

The V call is TRBV5-1, the J call TRBJ2-7; 16 bases are shared with TRBD2. The CDR3 extends over 16 amino acids. CDR1 is SGHRS and CDR2 is YFSETQ in the germline V gene. With V trimmed by 4 bases and J by 5 bases, 6 bases remained unmatched. CDR3 sequence (DNA): TGCGCCAGCAGCGCGGGACTAGCGGGAGGGCGTGACGAGCAGTACTTC. It translates to CASSAGLAGGRDEQYF.

This chain links TRBV19 with TRBJ1-3; D ambiguous. The V end lost 2 bases, the J end lost 4 bases, and 12 bases lay between the germline ends. CDR1 LNHDA and CDR2 SQIVND come from the germline V gene (reference sequence). The CDR3 spans 15 residues. In nucleotides, the CDR3 is TGTGCCAGTAGTATATCACGTTCGGGGGGAAACACCATATATTTT. Its translation is CASSISRSGGNTIYF.

The rearrangement links TRBV6-1 to TRBJ1-3; D might be TRBD1 (5 bases). The CDR3 sequence is 16 residues long. Trimming took off 2 bases at V and 0 bases at J, with 11 bases between the two ends. From germline, CDR1 is MNHNS and CDR2 SASEGT. CDR3 nucleotide sequence: TGTGCCAGCAGTGAAAGGGGCCGAATCTCTGGAAACACCATATATTTT. This translates into CASSERGRISGNTIYF.

The CDR3 nucleotides read TGCGCCAGCAGCCAAGTCCCCCCTGGCGCGGGTAGAAATGAGCAGTTCTTC. Amino acid sequence: CASSQVPPGAGRNEQFF. The gene calls are TRBV4-3 and TRBJ2-1; possibly TRBD2 for D (5 bases). The V end was cut by 1 base, the J end by 7 bases, with 20 bases between. This CDR3 is 17 amino acids long. Germline loops: CDR1 LGHNA, CDR2 YSLEER.

CDR3 residues: CASSGRATEAIQYF. Written as DNA, the CDR3 is TGTGCCAGCAGTGGCAGAGCGACCGAGGCCATTCAGTACTTC. This sequence joins TRBV2 and TRBJ2-4, with no clear D. The CDR3 sequence is 14 residues long. The germline V gene encodes CDR1 SNHLY and CDR2 FYNNEI. The V and J ends lost 4 bases and 9 bases respectively, with 16 bases between them. The whole variable domain, remainder taken from reference TRBV2 and TRBJ2-4, is EPEVTQTPSHQVTQMGQEVILRCVPISNHLYFYWYRQILGQKVEFLVSFYNNEISEKSEIFDDQFSVERPDGSNFTLKIRSTKLEDSAMYFCASSGRATEAIQYFGAGTRLSVL.